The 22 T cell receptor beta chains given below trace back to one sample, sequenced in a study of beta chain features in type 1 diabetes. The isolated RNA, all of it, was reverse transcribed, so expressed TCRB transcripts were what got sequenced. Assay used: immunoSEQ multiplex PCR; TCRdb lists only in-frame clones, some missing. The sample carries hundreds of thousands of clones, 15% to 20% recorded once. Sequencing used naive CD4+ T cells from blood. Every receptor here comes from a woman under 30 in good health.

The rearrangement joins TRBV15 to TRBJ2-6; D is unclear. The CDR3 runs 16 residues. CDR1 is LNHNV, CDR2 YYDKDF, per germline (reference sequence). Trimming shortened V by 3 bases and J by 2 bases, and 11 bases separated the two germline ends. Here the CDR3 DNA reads TGTGCCACCAGCAGGACGGTAGCTCCTGGGGCCAACGTCCTGACTTTC. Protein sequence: CATSRTVAPGANVLTF. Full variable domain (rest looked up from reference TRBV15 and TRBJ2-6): DAMVIQNPRYQVTQFGKPVTLSCSQTLNHNVMYWYQQKSSQAPKLLFHYYDKDFNNEADTPDNFQSRRPNTSFCFLDIRSPGLGDTAMYLCATSRTVAPGANVLTFGAGSRLTVL.

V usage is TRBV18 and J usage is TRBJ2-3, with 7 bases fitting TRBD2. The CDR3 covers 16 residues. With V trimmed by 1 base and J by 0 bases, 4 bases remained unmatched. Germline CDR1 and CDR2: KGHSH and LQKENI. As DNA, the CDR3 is TGTGCCAGCTCACCACTTGCGGGAGCTAGCACAGATACGCAGTATTTT. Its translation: CASSPLAGASTDTQYF.

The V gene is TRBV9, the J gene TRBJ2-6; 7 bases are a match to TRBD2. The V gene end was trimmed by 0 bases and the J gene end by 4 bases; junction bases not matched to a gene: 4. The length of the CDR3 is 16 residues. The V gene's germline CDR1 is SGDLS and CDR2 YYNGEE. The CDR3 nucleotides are TGTGCCAGCAGCGTAGACGCGGGAGCCGGGGCCAACGTCCTGACTTTC. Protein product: CASSVDAGAGANVLTF.

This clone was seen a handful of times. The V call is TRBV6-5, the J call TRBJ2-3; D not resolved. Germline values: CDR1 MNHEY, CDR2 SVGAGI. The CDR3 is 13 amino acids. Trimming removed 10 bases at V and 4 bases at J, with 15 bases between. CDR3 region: CATRISSSDTQYF. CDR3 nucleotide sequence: TGTGCCACCCGTATATCATCTTCAGATACGCAGTATTTT.

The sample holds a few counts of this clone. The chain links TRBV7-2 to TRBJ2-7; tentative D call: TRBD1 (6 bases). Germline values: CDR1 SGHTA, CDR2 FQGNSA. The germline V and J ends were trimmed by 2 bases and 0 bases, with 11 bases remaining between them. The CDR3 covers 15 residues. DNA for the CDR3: TGTGCCAGCAGCTTACTGGGGGCAAGCTCCTACGAGCAGTACTTC. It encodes CASSLLGASSYEQYF.

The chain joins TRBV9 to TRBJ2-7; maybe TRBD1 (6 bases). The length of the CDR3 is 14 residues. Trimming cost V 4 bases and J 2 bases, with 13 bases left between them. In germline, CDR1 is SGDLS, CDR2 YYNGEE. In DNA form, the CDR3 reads TGTGCCAGCAGCCCGGACAGCGCAGCCTACGAGCAGTACTTC. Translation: CASSPDSAAYEQYF.

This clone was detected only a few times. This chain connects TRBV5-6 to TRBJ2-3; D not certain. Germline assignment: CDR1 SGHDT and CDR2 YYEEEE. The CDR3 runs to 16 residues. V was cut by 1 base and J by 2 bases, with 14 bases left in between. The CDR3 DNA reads TGTGCCAGCAGCTTGCTCCAGGTATTCCCCACAGATACGCAGTATTTT. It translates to CASSLLQVFPTDTQYF.

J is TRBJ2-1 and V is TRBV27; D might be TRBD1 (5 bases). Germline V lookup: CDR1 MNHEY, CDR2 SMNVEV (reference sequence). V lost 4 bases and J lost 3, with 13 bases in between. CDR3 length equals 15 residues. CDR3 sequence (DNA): TGTGCCAGCAGTTCGGTTCAGCAGGGCTACAATGAGCAGTTCTTC. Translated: CASSSVQQGYNEQFF.

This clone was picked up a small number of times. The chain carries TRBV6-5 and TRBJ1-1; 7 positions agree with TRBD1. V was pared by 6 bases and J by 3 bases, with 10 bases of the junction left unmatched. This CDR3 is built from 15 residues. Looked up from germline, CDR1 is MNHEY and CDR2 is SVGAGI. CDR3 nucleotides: TGTGCCAGCAGCGACAGGGCGTTTGGGTACACTGAAGCTTTCTTT. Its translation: CASSDRAFGYTEAFF.

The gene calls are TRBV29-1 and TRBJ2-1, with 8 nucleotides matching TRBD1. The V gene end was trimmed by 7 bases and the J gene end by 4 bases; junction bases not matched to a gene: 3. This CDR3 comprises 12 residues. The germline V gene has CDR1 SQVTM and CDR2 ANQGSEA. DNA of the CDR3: TGCAGCGCTCACAGGGGGTACAATGAGCAGTTCTTC. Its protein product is CSAHRGYNEQFF.

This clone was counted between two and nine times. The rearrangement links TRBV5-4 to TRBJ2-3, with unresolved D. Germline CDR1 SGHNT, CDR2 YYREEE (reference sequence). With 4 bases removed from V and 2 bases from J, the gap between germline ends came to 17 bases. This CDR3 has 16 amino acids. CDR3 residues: CASSTDQGDPTDTQYF. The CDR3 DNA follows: TGTGCCAGCAGCACAGACCAAGGCGACCCCACAGATACGCAGTATTTT.

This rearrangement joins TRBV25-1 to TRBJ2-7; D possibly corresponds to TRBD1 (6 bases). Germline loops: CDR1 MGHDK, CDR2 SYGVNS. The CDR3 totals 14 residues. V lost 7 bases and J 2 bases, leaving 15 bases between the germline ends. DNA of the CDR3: TGTGCCAGCACAAATCGACAGGCCACCTACGAGCAGTACTTC. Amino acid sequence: CASTNRQATYEQYF.

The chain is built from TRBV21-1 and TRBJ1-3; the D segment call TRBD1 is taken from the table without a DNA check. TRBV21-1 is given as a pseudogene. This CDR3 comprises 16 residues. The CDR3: CASSRGQRYSGNTIYF. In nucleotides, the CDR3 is TGTGCCAGCAGCAGGGGACAGCGGTACTCTGGAAACACCATATATTTT.

CDR3 in DNA: TGCAGTGCTAGTAAAGAAGAGACCCAGTACTTC. This gives the protein CSASKEETQYF. V usage is TRBV20-1 and J usage is TRBJ2-5; the D is unclear. The CDR3 contains 11 residues. Trimming pared 3 bases from V and 3 bases from J, leaving 5 bases between. Germline CDR1 is DFQATT and CDR2 is SNEGSKA (reference sequence).

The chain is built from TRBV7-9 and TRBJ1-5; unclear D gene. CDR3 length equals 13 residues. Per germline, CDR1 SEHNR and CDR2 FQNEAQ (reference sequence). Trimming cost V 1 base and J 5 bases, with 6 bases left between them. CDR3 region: CASSLELDQPQHF. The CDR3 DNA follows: TGTGCCAGCAGCTTAGAACTTGATCAGCCCCAGCATTTT.

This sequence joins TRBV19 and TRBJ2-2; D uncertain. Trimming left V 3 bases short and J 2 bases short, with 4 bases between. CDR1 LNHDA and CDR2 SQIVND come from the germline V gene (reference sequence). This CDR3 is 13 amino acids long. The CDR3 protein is CASSMSNTGELFF. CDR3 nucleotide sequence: TGTGCCAGTAGTATGTCAAACACCGGGGAGCTGTTTTTT.

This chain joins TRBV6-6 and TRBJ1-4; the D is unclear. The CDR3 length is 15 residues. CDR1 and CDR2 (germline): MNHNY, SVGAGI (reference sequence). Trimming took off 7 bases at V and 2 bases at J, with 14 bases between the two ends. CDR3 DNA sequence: TGTGCCAGCACGATAACCTCGGGTACTAATGAAAAACTGTTTTTT. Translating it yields CASTITSGTNEKLFF.

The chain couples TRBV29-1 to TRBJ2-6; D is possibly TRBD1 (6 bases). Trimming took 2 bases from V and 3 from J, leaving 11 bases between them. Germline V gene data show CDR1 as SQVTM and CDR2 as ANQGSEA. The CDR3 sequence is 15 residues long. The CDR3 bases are TGCAGCGTTGAAACAGGGATTAGTGGGGCCAACGTCCTGACTTTC. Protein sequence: CSVETGISGANVLTF. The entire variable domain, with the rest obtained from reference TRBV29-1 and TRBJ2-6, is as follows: SAVISQKPSRDICQRGTSLTIQCQVDSQVTMMFWYRQQPGQSLTLIATANQGSEATYESGFVIDKFPISRPNLTFSTLTVSNMSPEDSSIYLCSVETGISGANVLTFGAGSRLTVL.

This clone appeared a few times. CDR3 sequence reads: CASQTTGGTEAFF. CDR3 sequence (DNA): TGTGCCAGCCAAACTACAGGGGGCACTGAAGCTTTCTTT. The genes are TRBV18 and TRBJ1-1, with 8 positions matching TRBD1. This CDR3 is 13 amino acids long. Trimming took 8 bases from V and 4 from J; bases not matched to a gene: 6. Germline-derived CDR1 and CDR2 are KGHSH and LQKENI.

The CDR3 DNA reads as TGTGCCAGCAGCTTAGGGCAGGGTTCGGTTGAGCAGTTCTTC. It encodes CASSLGQGSVEQFF. The rearrangement joins TRBV7-9 to TRBJ2-1, with D perhaps matching TRBD1 (5 bases). This CDR3 has 14 amino acids. Per the germline V gene, CDR1 is SEHNR and CDR2 is FQNEAQ (reference sequence). Between the trimmed V and J ends, which lost 1 base and 9 bases, there was a span of 13 bases.

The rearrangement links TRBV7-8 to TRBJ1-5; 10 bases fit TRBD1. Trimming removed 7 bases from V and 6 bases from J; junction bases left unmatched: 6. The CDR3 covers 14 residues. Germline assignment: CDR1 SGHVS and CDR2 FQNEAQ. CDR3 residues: CASTPGQGIQPQHF. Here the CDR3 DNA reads TGTGCCAGCACGCCGGGACAGGGGATTCAGCCCCAGCATTTT.

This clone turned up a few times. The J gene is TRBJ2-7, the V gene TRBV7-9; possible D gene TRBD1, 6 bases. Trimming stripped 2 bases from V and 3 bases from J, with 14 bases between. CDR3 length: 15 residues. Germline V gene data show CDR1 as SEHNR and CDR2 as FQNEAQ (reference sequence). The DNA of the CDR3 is TGTGCCAGCAGCTTATGGGACAAGGAGAACTACGAGCAGTACTTC. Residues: CASSLWDKENYEQYF.